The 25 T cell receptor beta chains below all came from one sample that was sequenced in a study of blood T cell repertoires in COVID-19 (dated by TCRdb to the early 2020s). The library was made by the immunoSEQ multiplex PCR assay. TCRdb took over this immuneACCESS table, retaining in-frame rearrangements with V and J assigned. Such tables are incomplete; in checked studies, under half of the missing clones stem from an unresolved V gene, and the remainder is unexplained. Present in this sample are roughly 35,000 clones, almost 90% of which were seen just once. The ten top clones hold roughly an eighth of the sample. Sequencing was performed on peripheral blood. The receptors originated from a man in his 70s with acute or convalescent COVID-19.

CDR3 loop: CASTRGGDPPQPQHF. The CDR3, as DNA: TGTGCCAGCACTCGGGGGGGGGATCCCCCTCAGCCCCAGCATTTT. The chain links TRBV28 to TRBJ1-5; D is possibly TRBD1 (5 bases). The V gene's germline CDR1 is MDHEN and CDR2 SYDVKM. V lost 7 bases, J lost 6 bases, and 19 bases lay in between. The length of the CDR3 is 15 residues.

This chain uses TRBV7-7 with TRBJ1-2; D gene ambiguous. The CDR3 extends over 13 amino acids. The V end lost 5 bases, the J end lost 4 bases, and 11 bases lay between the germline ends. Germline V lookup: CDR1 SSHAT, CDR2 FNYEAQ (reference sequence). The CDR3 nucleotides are TGTGCCAGCAGCCGCATAGGGAGCTATGGCTACACCTTC. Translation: CASSRIGSYGYTF.

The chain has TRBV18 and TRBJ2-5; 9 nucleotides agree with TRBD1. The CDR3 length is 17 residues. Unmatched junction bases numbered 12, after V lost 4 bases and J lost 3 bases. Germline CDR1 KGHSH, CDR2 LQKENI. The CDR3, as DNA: TGTGCCAGCTCACTGGACTGGGGACAGGGTCAGAAAGAGACCCAGTACTTC. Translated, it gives CASSLDWGQGQKETQYF. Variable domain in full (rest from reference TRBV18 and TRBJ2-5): NAGVMQNPRHLVRRRGQEARLRCSPMKGHSHVYWYRQLPEEGLKFMVYLQKENIIDESGMPKERFSAEFPKEGPSILRIQQVVRGDSAAYFCASSLDWGQGQKETQYFGPGTRLLVL.

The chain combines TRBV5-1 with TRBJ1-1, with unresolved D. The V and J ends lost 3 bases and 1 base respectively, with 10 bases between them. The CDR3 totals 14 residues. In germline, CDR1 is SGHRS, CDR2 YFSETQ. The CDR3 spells CASSSGLGNTEAFF. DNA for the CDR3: TGCGCCAGCAGCTCCGGGTTGGGGAACACTGAAGCTTTCTTT.

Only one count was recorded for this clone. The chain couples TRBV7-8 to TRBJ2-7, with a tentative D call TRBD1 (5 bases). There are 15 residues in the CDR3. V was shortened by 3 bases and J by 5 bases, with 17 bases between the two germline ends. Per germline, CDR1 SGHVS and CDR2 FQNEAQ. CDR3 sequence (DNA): TGTGCCAGCAGCTTTCGGTCGGGCAGGGCCCACGAGCAGTACTTC. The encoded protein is CASSFRSGRAHEQYF.

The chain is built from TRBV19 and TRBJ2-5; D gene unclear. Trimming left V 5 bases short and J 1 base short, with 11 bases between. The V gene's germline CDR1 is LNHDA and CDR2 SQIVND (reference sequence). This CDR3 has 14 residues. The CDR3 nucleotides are TGTGCCAGTAGTCTGAGTCCAGGCCAAGAGACCCAGTACTTC. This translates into CASSLSPGQETQYF.

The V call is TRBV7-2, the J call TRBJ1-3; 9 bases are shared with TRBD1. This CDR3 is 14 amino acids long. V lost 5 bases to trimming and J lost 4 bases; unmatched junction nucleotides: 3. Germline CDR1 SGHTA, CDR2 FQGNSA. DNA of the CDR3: TGTGCCAGCAGCCCGACAGGGGGAGGAAACACCATATATTTT. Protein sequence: CASSPTGGGNTIYF.

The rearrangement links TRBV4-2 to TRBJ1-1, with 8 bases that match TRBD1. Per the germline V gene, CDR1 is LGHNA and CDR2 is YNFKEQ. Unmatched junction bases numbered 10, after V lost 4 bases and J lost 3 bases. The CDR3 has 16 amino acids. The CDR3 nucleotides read TGTGCCAGCAGCCCGGACCCGGACAGGGTTTACACTGAAGCTTTCTTT. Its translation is CASSPDPDRVYTEAFF.

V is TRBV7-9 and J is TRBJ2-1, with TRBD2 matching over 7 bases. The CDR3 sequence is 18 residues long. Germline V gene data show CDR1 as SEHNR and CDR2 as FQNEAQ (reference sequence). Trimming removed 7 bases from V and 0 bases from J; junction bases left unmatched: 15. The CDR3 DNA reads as TGTGCCAGCAACCCGGGCCCTAGCGGTCAAAGCTCCTACAATGAGCAGTTCTTC. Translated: CASNPGPSGQSSYNEQFF.

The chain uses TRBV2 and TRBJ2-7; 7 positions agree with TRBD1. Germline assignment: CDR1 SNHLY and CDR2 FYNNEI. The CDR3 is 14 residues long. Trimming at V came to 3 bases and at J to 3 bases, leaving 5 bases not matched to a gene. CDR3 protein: CASSDGTASYEQYF. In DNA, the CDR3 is TGTGCCAGCAGTGATGGGACAGCGAGCTACGAGCAGTACTTC.

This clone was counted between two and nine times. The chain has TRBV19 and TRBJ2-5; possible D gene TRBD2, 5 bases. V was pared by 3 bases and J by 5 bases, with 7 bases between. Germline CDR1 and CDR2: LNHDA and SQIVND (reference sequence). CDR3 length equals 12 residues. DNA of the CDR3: TGTGCCAGTAGTATCGGCGGGGAGACCCAGTACTTC. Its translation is CASSIGGETQYF.

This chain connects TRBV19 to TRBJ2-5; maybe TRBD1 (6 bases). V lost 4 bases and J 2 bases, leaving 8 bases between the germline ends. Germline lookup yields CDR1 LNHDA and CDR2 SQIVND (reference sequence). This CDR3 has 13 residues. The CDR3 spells CASSSGQQETQYF. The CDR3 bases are TGTGCCAGTAGTAGCGGACAGCAAGAGACCCAGTACTTC.

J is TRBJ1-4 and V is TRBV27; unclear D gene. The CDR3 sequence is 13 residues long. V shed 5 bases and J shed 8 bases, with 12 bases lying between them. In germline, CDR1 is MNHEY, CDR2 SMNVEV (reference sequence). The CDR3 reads CASSPGRREKLFF. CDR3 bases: TGTGCCAGCAGTCCCGGTCGAAGAGAAAAACTGTTTTTT.

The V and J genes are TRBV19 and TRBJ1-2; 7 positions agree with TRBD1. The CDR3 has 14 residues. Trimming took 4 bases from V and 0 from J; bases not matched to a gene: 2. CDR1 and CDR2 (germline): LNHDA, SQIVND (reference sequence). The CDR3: CASSKGTANYGYTF. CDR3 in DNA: TGTGCCAGTAGTAAAGGGACAGCTAACTATGGCTACACCTTC.

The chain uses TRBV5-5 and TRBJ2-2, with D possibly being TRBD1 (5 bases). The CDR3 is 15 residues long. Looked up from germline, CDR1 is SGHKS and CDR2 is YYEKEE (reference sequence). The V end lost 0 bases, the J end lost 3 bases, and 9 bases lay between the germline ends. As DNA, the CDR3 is TGTGCCAGCAGCTTGGACAGGCTACACACCGGGGAGCTGTTTTTT. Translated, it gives CASSLDRLHTGELFF.

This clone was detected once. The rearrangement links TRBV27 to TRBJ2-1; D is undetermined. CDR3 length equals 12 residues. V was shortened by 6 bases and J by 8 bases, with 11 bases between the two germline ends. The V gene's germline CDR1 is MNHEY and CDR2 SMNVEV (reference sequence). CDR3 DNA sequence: TGTGCCAGCAGCCCCCGTTCCGATGAGCAGTTCTTC. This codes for CASSPRSDEQFF.

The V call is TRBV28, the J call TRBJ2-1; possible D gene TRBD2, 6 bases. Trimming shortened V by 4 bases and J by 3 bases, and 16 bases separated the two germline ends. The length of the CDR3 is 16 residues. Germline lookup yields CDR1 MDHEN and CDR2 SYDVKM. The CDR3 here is CASSWVGRGYYNEQFF. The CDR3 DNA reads TGTGCCAGCAGTTGGGTGGGGCGGGGCTACTACAATGAGCAGTTCTTC.

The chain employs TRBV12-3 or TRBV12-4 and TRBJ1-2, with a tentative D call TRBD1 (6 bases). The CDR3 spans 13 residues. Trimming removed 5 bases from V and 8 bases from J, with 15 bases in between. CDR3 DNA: TGTGCCAGCAGTCCTGAGGGGGAGAAGGGCTACACCTTC. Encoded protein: CASSPEGEKGYTF.

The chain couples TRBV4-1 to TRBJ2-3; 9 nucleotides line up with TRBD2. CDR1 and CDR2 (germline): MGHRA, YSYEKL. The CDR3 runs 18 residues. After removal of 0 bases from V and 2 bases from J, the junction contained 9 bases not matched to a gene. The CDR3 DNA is TGCGCCAGCAGCCAAGAGGGTTTGGCGGGAGGGTTCACAGATACGCAGTATTTT. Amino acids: CASSQEGLAGGFTDTQYF.

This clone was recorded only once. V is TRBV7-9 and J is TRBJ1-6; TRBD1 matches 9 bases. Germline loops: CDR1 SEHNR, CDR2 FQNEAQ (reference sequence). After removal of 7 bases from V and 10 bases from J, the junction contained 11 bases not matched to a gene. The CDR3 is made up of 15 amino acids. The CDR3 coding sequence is TGTGCCAGCACCCCTCCGGGACAGGGTCACTCACCCCTCCACTTT. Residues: CASTPPGQGHSPLHF.

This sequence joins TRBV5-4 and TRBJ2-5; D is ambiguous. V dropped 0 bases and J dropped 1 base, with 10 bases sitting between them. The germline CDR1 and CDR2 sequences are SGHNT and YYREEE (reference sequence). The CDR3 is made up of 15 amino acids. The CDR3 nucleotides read TGTGCCAGCAGCTTGGGCCCTTTGGCCCAAGAGACCCAGTACTTC. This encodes CASSLGPLAQETQYF.

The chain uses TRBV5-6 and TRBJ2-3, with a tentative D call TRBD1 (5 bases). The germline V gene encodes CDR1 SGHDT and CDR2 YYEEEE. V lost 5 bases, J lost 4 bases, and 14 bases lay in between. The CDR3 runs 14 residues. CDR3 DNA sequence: TGTGCCAGCAGATCAGGGTTCCAGGCAGATACGCAGTATTTT. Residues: CASRSGFQADTQYF.

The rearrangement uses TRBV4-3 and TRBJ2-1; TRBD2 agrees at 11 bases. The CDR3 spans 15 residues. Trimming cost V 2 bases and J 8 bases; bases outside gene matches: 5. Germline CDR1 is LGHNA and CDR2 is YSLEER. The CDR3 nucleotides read TGCGCCAGCAGCCAAACCGGGACTAGCGGATATGAGCAGTTCTTC. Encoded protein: CASSQTGTSGYEQFF.

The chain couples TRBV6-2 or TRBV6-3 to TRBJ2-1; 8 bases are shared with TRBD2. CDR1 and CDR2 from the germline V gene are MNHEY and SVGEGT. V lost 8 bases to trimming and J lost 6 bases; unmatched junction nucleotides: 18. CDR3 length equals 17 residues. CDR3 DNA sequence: TGTGCCAGCCGTTCACTTGTTAATAGCGGGATAGGCAATGAGCAGTTCTTC. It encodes CASRSLVNSGIGNEQFF.

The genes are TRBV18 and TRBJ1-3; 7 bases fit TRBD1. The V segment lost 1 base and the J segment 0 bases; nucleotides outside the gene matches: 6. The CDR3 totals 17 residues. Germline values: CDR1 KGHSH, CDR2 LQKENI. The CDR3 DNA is TGTGCCAGCTCACCACAAGGACAGGTTTTCTCTGGAAACACCATATATTTT. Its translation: CASSPQGQVFSGNTIYF.